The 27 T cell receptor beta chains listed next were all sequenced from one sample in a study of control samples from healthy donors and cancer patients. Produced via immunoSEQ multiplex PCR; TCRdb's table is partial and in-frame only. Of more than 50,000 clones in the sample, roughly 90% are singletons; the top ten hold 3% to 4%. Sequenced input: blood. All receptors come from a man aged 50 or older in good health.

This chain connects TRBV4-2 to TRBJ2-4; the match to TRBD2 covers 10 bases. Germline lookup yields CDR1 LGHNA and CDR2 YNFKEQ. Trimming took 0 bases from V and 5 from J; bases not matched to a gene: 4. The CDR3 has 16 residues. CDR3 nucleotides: TGTGCCAGCAGCCAAGACGGGACTAGCGCGGAAAACATTCAGTACTTC. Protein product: CASSQDGTSAENIQYF.

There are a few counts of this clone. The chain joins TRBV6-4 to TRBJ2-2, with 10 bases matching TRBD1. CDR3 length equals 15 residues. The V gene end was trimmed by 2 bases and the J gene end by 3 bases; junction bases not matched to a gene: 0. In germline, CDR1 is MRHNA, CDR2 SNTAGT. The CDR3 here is CASSDGTGDTGELFF. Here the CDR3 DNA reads TGTGCCAGCAGTGACGGGACAGGGGACACCGGGGAGCTGTTTTTT.

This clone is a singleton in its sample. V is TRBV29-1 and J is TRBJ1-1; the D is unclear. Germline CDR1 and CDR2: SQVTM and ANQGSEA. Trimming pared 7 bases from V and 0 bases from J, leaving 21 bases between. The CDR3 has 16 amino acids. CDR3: CSANAGHNTLNTEAFF. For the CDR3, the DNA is TGCAGCGCCAATGCTGGCCACAATACCTTGAACACTGAAGCTTTCTTT.

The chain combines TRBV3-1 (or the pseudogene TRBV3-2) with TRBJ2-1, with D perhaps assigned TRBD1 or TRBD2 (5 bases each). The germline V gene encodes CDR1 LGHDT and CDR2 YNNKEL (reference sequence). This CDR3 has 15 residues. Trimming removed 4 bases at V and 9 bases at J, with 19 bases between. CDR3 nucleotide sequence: TGTGCCAGCAGCCTTGGACGGACTTGGGGGTCTGAGCAGTTCTTC. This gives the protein CASSLGRTWGSEQFF.

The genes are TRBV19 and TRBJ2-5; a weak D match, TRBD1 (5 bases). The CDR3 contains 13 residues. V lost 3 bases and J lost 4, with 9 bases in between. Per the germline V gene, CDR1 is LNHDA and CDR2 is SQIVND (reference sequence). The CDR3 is CASSIAGRETQYF. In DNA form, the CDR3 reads TGTGCCAGTAGTATCGCAGGGCGAGAGACCCAGTACTTC.

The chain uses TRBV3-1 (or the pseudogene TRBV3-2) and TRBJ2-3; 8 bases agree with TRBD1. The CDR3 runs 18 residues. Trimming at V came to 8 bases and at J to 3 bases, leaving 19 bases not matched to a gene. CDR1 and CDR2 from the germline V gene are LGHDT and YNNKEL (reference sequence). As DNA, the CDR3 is TGTGCCAGCGCGCGCAGGGGGCTCACGCAGAGGGGTACAGATACGCAGTATTTT. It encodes CASARRGLTQRGTDTQYF.

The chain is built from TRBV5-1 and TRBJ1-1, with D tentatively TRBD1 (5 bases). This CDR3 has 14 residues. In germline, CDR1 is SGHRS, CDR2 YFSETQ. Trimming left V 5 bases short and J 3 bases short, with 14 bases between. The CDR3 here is CASRYQGWDTEAFF. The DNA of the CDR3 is TGCGCCAGCAGGTATCAGGGTTGGGACACTGAAGCTTTCTTT.

Here the CDR3 reads CATSDFAGTQQETQYF. As DNA, the CDR3 is TGTGCCACCAGTGATTTTGCCGGGACACAACAAGAGACCCAGTACTTC. The chain recombines TRBV24-1 with TRBJ2-5; D is possibly TRBD1 (6 bases). The CDR3 spans 16 residues. Germline CDR1 is KGHDR and CDR2 is SFDVKD. The V and J ends lost 1 base and 2 bases respectively, with 13 bases between them.

The CDR3 protein is CASSLDGQNYGYTF. CDR3 bases: TGTGCCAGCAGCTTGGACGGACAGAACTATGGCTACACCTTC. V gene TRBV11-2 combines with J gene TRBJ1-2, with D maybe TRBD1 (6 bases). This CDR3 region has 14 residues. Germline CDR1 SGHAT, CDR2 FQNNGV. Trimming removed 3 bases from V and 2 bases from J, with 10 bases in between.

This chain's CDR3 is CASSFGPATSTDTQYF. The CDR3 nucleotides are TGTGCCAGCAGCTTTGGTCCAGCGACTAGCACAGATACGCAGTATTTT. The chain combines TRBV7-2 with TRBJ2-3; D gene ambiguous. Germline V gene lookup returns CDR1 SGHTA and CDR2 FQGNSA. This CDR3 has 16 amino acids. Trimming removed 3 bases at V and 0 bases at J, with 13 bases between.

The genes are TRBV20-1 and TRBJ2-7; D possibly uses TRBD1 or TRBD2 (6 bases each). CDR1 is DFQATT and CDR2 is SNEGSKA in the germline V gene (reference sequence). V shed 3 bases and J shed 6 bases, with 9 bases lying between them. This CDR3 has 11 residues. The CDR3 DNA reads TGCAGTGCTAGCTGGGGGGCCGAGCAGTACTTC. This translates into CSASWGAEQYF.

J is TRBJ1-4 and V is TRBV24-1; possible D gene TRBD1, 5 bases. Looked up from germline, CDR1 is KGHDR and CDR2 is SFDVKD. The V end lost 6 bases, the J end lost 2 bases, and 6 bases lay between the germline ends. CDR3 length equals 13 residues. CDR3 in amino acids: CATSPGTNEKLFF. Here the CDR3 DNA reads TGTGCCACCAGTCCAGGGACTAATGAAAAACTGTTTTTT.

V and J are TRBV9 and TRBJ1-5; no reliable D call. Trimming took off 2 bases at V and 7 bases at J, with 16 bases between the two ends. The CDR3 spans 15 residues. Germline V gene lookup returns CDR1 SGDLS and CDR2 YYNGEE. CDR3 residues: CASSVVLRISQPQHF. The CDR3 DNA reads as TGTGCCAGCAGCGTGGTCTTGCGGATCAGCCAGCCCCAGCATTTT.

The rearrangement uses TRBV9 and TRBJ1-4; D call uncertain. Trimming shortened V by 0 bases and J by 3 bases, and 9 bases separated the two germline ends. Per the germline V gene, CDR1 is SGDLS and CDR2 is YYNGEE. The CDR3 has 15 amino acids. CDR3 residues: CASSVVGSSNEKLFF. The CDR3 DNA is TGTGCCAGCAGCGTAGTGGGCAGCTCTAATGAAAAACTGTTTTTT.

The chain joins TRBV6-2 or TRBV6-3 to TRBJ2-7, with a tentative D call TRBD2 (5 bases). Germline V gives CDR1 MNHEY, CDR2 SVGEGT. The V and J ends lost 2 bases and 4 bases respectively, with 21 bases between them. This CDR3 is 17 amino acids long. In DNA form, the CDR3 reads TGTGCCAGCAGTTACGAGGACTCTAGCCGGACCAGGTACGAGCAGTACTTC. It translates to CASSYEDSSRTRYEQYF.

The CDR3, as DNA: TGTGCCAGCAGCTTAGATGAATATAGCGGGACCTACAATGAGCAGTTCTTC. It specifies CASSLDEYSGTYNEQFF. V usage is TRBV11-3 and J usage is TRBJ2-1; 8 bases map to TRBD2. The germline CDR1 and CDR2 sequences are SGHNT and YENEEA. This CDR3 has 17 residues. With 0 bases clipped from V and 2 bases from J, the junction kept 6 bases outside the gene matches.

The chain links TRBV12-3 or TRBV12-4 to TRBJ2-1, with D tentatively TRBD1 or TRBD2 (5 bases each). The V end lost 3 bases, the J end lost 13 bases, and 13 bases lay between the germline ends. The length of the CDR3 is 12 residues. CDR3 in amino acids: CASSFIREKQFF. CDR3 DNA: TGTGCCAGCAGTTTCATCAGGGAGAAACAGTTCTTC.

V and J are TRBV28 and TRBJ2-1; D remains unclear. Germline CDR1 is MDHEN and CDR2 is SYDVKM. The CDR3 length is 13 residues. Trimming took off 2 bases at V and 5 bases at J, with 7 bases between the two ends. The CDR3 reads CASSLNQHNEQFF. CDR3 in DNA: TGTGCCAGCAGTTTAAACCAACACAATGAGCAGTTCTTC.

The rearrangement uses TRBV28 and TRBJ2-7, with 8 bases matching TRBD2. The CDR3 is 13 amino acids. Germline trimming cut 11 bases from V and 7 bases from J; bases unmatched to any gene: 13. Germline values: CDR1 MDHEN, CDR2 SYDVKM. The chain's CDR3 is CAAGREAPDEQYF. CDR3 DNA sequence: TGTGCCGCGGGGCGGGAGGCCCCTGATGAGCAGTACTTC.

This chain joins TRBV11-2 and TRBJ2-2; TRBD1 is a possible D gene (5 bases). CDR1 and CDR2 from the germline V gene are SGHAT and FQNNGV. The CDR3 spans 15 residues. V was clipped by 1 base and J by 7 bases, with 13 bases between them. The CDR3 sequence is CASSLVVGRGGELFF. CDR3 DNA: TGTGCCAGCAGCTTAGTTGTGGGGCGTGGCGGGGAGCTGTTTTTT.

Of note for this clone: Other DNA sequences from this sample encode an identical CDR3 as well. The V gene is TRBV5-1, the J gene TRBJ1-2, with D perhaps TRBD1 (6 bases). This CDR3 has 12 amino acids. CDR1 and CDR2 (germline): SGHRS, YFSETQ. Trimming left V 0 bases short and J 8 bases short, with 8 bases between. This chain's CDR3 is CASSLEGGGYTF. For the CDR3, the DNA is TGCGCCAGCAGCTTGGAGGGGGGGGGCTACACCTTC.

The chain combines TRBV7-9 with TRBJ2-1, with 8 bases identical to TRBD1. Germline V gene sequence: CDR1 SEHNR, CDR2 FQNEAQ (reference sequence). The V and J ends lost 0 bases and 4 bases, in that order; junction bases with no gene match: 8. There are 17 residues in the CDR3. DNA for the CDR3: TGTGCCAGCAGCTTAGCCGGCTCCAGGGGGCTTTACAATGAGCAGTTCTTC. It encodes CASSLAGSRGLYNEQFF.

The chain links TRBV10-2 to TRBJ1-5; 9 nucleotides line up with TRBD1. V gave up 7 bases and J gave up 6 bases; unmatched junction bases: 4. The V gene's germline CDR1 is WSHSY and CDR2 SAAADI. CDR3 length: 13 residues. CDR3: CASTGQGIQPQHF. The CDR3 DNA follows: TGCGCCAGCACCGGACAGGGGATTCAGCCCCAGCATTTT.

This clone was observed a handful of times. In DNA form, the CDR3 reads TGTGCCAGTAGTATTGATGGGACGCGCTACACCTTC. It yields the protein CASSIDGTRYTF. This sequence joins TRBV19 and TRBJ1-2; a possible D gene is TRBD1 (5 bases). Germline V lookup: CDR1 LNHDA, CDR2 SQIVND (reference sequence). This CDR3 contains 12 residues. V was trimmed by 3 bases and J by 9 bases, leaving 11 bases between them.

CDR3 coding DNA: TGTGCCAGCAGCCTCTTTTACCCTAGCAATCAGCCCCAGCATTTT. As protein: CASSLFYPSNQPQHF. The V and J genes are TRBV6-6 and TRBJ1-5; D is undetermined. This CDR3 is built from 15 residues. Germline loops: CDR1 MNHNY, CDR2 SVGAGI (reference sequence). The ends were cut back, 6 bases at V and 0 bases at J, with 12 bases in the middle.

CDR3 sequence reads: CASSYNGESNEQFF. Written as DNA, the CDR3 is TGTGCCAGCAGTTACAACGGGGAAAGCAATGAGCAGTTCTTC. The chain carries TRBV6-5 and TRBJ2-1; D is possibly TRBD2 (5 bases). CDR1 is MNHEY, CDR2 SVGAGI, per germline. This CDR3 is 14 amino acids long. V lost 2 bases and J 6 bases, leaving 11 bases between the germline ends.

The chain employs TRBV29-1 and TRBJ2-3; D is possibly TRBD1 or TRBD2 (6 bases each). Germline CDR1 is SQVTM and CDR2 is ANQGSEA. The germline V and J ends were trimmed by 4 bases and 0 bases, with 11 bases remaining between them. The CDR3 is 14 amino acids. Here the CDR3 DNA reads TGCAGCGTTGCCATAGGGGGGAGCACAGATACGCAGTATTTT. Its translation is CSVAIGGSTDTQYF.